A selection of T cell receptor beta chains follows, all from one sample in a study of response to subunit inactivated influenza vaccine. TCRdb independently ran MiXCR on the RT-PCR reads; one entry per CDR3 protein. The table shows 250,000 to 350,000 distinct CDR3 sequences, with around 22% occurring only once. Sequenced here: PBMCs from blood, sampled approximately 22 months after vaccination. The receptors here all came from a man between 50 and 75 years old who received an inactivated influenza vaccine. Both conserved end residues are part of each CDR3. D genes are given only for firm matches. Clone size is shown for a subset of rows, as once, few, many or a class of expanded clone.

>NA|NA|13|TRBV5-4|TRBJ2-7
CASSFVTSREQYF
TGTGCCAGCAGCTTTGTAACTTCCCGCGAGCAGTACTTC
>NA|NA|14|TRBV7-2|TRBJ1-2
CASSTRTENYGYTF
TGTGCCAGCAGCACCCGGACAGAAAACTATGGCTACACCTTC
>NA|TRBD1|13|TRBV6-2/TRBV6-3|TRBJ2-7
CASSRQGWNEQYF
TGTGCCAGCAGTCGACAGGGTTGGAACGAGCAGTACTTC
>NA|NA|14|TRBV18|TRBJ1-1
CASSPGLADTEAFF
TGTGCCAGCTCACCAGGTTTGGCAGACACTGAAGCTTTCTTT
>NA|NA|15|TRBV20-1|TRBJ1-1
CSAPKGRQMNTEAFF
TGCAGTGCGCCGAAGGGACGACAGATGAACACTGAAGCTTTCTTT
>many|TRBD1|14|TRBV5-5|TRBJ2-7
CASSLWTGSYEQYF
TGTGCCAGCAGCCTATGGACAGGATCCTACGAGCAGTACTTC
>NA|TRBD1|15|TRBV7-9|TRBJ2-5
CASSSAGTAQETQYF
TGTGCCAGCAGCTCTGCCGGGACAGCTCAAGAGACCCAGTACTTC
>few|NA|14|TRBV14|TRBJ1-1
CASSREARGTEAFF
TGTGCCAGCAGCCGGGAAGCCCGGGGCACTGAAGCTTTCTTT
>NA|NA|12|TRBV7-6|TRBJ2-2
CASSKLGGELFF
TGTGCCAGCAGCAAGTTGGGCGGGGAGCTGTTTTTT
>few|TRBD1|12|TRBV7-9|TRBJ1-1
CASSRDSTEAFF
TGTGCCAGCAGCCGGGACAGCACTGAAGCTTTCTTT
>NA|NA|13|TRBV6-5|TRBJ1-6
CASSYLGDSPLHF
TGTGCCAGCAGTTACCTCGGTGATTCACCCCTCCACTTT
>few|NA|15|TRBV20-1|TRBJ1-2
CSARDLFARGDGYTF
TGCAGTGCTAGAGACCTCTTCGCGAGGGGGGATGGCTACACCTTC
>few|TRBD2|15|TRBV4-3|TRBJ2-1
CASSPGTSANNEQFF
TGCGCCAGCAGCCCTGGGACTAGCGCGAACAATGAGCAGTTCTTC
>NA|TRBD1|14|TRBV12-3/TRBV12-4|TRBJ1-2
CASSKGAFSIGYTF
TGTGCCAGCAGTAAGGGGGCTTTCAGTATTGGCTACACCTTC
>few|NA|13|TRBV20-1|TRBJ1-5
CSAFSNSNQPQHF
TGCAGTGCTTTTAGTAATAGCAATCAGCCCCAGCATTTT
>few|TRBD2|15|TRBV20-1|TRBJ2-5
CSATGLAGIQETQYF
TGCAGTGCAACTGGACTAGCGGGGATCCAAGAGACCCAGTACTTC
>NA|TRBD1|13|TRBV12-3/TRBV12-4|TRBJ1-1
CASSSPPGQGLRF
TGTGCCAGCAGTTCACCACCGGGACAGGGCCTAAGATTT
>many|NA|12|TRBV20-1|TRBJ1-5
CSAIRGNQPQHF
TGCAGTGCTATACGGGGCAATCAGCCCCAGCATTTT
>few|TRBD1|16|TRBV7-6|TRBJ1-4
CASSLAGTGIREKLFF
TGTGCCAGCAGCCTTGCCGGGACAGGCATACGGGAAAAACTGTTTTTT
>NA|TRBD1|14|TRBV6-1|TRBJ1-6
CATGQGTYNSPLHF
TGTGCCACCGGACAGGGAACCTATAATTCACCCCTCCACTTT
>NA|NA|14|TRBV20-1|TRBJ1-5
CSARDGSVNQPQHF
TGCAGTGCTAGAGACGGTAGCGTCAATCAGCCCCAGCATTTT
>NA|TRBD2|14|TRBV29-1|TRBJ2-1
CSVEKREPYNEQFF
TGCAGCGTTGAAAAGCGGGAGCCCTACAATGAGCAGTTCTTC
>NA|TRBD2|12|TRBV20-1|TRBJ2-5
CSDGRRGETQYF
TGCAGTGACGGGAGGAGGGGAGAGACCCAGTACTTC
>few|NA|14|TRBV7-2|TRBJ1-1
CASSLQPVNTEAFF
TGTGCCAGCAGCTTACAGCCGGTGAACACTGAAGCTTTCTTT
>NA|NA|15|TRBV6-5|TRBJ2-4
CASSYSQGAKNIQYF
TGTGCCAGCAGTTACTCTCAGGGCGCCAAAAACATTCAGTACTTC
>NA|NA|13|TRBV4-2|TRBJ1-6
CASSQTRNSPLHF
TGTGCCAGCAGCCAAACCCGCAATTCACCCCTCCACTTT
>NA|NA|13|TRBV10-3|TRBJ1-1
CAITGDLRTEAFF
TGTGCCATCACCGGGGATCTGAGGACTGAAGCTTTCTTT
>NA|NA|14|TRBV12-3/TRBV12-4|TRBJ1-4
CASSLGGFNEKLFF
TGTGCCAGCAGTTTGGGGGGCTTTAATGAAAAACTGTTTTTT